This TCR beta chain was sequenced in a study of blood T cell repertoires in COVID-19. Study in general: T cells, B-cell-depleted T cells, or PBMCs provided the cDNA or gDNA that served as material.

As originally analysed: It was from reference gene primer amplification that nucleated cell counts were estimated. Produced via immunoSEQ multiplex PCR; TCRdb's table is partial and in-frame only. That table furnishes V, J and clone size, whereas the DNA furnished D and trimming. Of approximately 88,000 clones listed, about 84% are singletons. CDR3 length: 14 amino acids. V was pared by 4 bases and J by 5 bases, with 1 base of the junction left unmatched. Germline loops: CDR1 SGHTA, CDR2 FQGNSA. The chain uses TRBV7-2 and TRBJ1-4; 10 nucleotides line up with TRBD1. The sequence came from a woman aged 70-85 years with acute or convalescent COVID-19. Sequencing was performed on peripheral blood. The CDR3 reads CASSSDRGNEKLFF. The DNA for the CDR3 is TGTGCCAGCAGCTCGGACAGGGGGAATGAAAAACTGTTTTTT.